Detailed here is one T cell receptor beta chain. Antigen specificity is unknown. Assay used: immunoSEQ multiplex PCR; TCRdb lists only in-frame clones, some missing. The sample contains over 250,000 clones, more than 70% of which appear only once. This sample is part of a study of cytotoxic CD8 clonotypes in ibrutinib-treated CLL. Germline V CDR1 and CDR2: SGHDT, YYEEEE. V gave up 4 bases and J gave up 5 bases; unmatched junction bases: 6. The CDR3 loop spans 14 amino acids. Study-level results: Rare overall, public clonotypes shrank or held steady under therapy.

The receptor comes from a human donor with chronic lymphocytic leukemia. The material sequenced was PBMCs, taken at disease progression, from a patient treated with ibrutinib. The chain has TRBV5-6 and TRBJ1-2; TRBD1 matches at 9 bases. The CDR3 region is CASSADRGGYGYTF. In DNA form, the CDR3 reads TGTGCCAGCAGCGCTGACAGGGGGGGATATGGCTACACCTTC.